Detailed here is one T cell receptor beta chain. The antigen remains undetermined. The entry originates in a study of cytotoxic CD8 clonotypes in ibrutinib-treated CLL. Study in general: Response samples came after a median roughly 11 months of treatment, range 6 to 36. Study observations and caveats: The clonality rise at ibrutinib response reflected private clonotype expansion.

Germline assignment: CDR1 LNHDA and CDR2 SQIVND (reference sequence). The length of the CDR3 is 15 residues. Trimming shortened V by 4 bases and J by 0 bases, and 10 bases separated the two germline ends. Depths of 1 in 200,000 to 1 in 1 million T cells were the sequencing target. Sequencing used immunoSEQ multiplex PCR; TCRdb keeps in-frame clones, though not all of them. Here the sample spans over 140,000 clones, 75% to 85% being singletons. Sequenced here: PBMCs, sampled after 36 months of ibrutinib treatment. This rearrangement joins TRBV19 to TRBJ1-5, with D hard to call. This TCR derives from a human donor with chronic lymphocytic leukemia. The CDR3 reads CASSKDLNSNQPQHF. CDR3 coding DNA: TGTGCCAGTAGTAAGGATTTAAATAGCAATCAGCCCCAGCATTTT.